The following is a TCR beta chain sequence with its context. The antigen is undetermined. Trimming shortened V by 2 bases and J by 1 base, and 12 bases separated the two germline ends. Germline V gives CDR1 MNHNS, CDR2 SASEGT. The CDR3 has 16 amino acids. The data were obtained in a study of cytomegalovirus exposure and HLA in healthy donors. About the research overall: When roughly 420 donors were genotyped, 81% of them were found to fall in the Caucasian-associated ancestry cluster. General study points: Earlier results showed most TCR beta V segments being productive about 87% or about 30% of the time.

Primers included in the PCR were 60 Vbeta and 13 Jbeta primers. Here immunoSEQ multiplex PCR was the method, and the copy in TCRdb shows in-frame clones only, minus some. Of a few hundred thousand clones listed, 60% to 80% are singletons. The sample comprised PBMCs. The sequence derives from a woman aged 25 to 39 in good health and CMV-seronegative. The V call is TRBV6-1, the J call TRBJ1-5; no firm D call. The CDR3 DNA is TGTGCCAGCAGTGAATCGTGGGTCGGGAGCAATCAGCCCCAGCATTTT. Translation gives CASSESWVGSNQPQHF.